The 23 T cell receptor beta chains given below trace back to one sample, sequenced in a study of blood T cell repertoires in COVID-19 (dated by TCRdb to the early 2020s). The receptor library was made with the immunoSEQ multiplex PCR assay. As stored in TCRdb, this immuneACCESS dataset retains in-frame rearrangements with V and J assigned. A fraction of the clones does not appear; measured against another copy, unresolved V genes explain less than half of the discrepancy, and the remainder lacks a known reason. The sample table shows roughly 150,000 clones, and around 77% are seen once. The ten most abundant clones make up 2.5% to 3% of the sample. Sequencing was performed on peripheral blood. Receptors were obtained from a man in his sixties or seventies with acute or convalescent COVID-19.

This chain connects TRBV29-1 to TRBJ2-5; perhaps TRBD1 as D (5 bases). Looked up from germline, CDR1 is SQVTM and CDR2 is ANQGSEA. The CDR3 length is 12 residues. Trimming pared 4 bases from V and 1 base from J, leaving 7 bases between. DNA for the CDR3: TGCAGCGTTGCTACAGGCCAAGAGACCCAGTACTTC. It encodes CSVATGQETQYF.

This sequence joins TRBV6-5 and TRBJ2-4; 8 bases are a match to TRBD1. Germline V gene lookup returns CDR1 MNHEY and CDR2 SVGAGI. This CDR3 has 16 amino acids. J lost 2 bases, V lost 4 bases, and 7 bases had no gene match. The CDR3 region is CASSLDRGRTKNIQYF. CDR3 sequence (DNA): TGTGCCAGCAGTTTAGACAGGGGTCGGACCAAAAACATTCAGTACTTC.

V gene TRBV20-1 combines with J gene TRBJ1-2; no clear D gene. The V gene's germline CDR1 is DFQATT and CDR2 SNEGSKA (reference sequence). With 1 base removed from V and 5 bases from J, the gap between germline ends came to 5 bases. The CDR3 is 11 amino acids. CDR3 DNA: TGCAGTGCTAGAGGGCAGTATGGCTACACCTTC. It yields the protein CSARGQYGYTF.

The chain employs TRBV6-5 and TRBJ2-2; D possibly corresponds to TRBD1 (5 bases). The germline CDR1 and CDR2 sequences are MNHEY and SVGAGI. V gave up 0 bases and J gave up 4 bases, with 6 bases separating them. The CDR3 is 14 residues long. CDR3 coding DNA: TGTGCCAGCAGTTACTCGCAGGGCACCGGGGAGCTGTTTTTT. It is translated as CASSYSQGTGELFF.

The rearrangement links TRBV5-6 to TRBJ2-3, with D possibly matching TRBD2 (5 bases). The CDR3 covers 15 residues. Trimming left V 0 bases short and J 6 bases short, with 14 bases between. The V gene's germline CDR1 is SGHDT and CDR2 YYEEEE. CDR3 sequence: CASSLGPNSGDTQYF. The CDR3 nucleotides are TGTGCCAGCAGCTTGGGACCCAACTCGGGGGATACGCAGTATTTT.

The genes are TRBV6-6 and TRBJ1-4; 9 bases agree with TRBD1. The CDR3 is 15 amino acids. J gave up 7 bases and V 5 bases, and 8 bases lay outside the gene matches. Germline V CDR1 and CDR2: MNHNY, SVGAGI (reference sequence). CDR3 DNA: TGTGCCAGCAGTCCCGACAGGGGGAACGGTGAAAAACTGTTTTTT. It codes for CASSPDRGNGEKLFF.

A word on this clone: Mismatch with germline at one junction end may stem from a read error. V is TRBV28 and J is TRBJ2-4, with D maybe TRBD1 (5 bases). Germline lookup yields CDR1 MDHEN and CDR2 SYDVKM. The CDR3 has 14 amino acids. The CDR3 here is CASSLLGRGNIQYF. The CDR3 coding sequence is TGTGCCAGCAGCTTATTGGGGCGCGGAAACATTCAGTACTTC.

The CDR3 DNA reads as TGTGCCAGCAGTGGACCGGGACTTGGGTCTATGTACGAGCAGTACTTC. Translated: CASSGPGLGSMYEQYF. J is TRBJ2-7 and V is TRBV6-2 or TRBV6-3, with D tentatively TRBD2 (6 bases). CDR3 size: 16 residues. Trimming took off 5 bases at V and 4 bases at J, with 21 bases between the two ends. CDR1 and CDR2 (germline): MNHEY, SVGEGT.

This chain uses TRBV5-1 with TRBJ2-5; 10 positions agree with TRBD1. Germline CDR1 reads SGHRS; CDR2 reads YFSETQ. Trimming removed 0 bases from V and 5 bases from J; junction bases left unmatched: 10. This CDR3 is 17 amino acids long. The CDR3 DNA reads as TGCGCCAGCAGCTTGGGGACCCGACAGGGGGCGGGGGAGACCCAGTACTTC. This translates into CASSLGTRQGAGETQYF.

The CDR3 here is CATSRDRGIEGPYGYTF. The CDR3 region has the DNA TGTGCCACCAGCAGAGACAGGGGCATTGAGGGACCCTATGGCTACACCTTC. The rearrangement joins TRBV15 to TRBJ1-2; D is possibly TRBD1 (6 bases). In germline, CDR1 is LNHNV, CDR2 YYDKDF (reference sequence). The CDR3 consists of 17 residues. The germline V and J ends were trimmed by 0 bases and 4 bases, with 18 bases remaining between them.

The CDR3 loop is CASSDGTSGRGNEQFF. CDR3 DNA: TGTGCCAGCAGTGATGGGACTAGCGGGAGAGGTAATGAGCAGTTCTTC. The genes are TRBV6-1 and TRBJ2-1, with 14 bases that match TRBD2. This CDR3 region has 16 residues. V lost 3 bases to trimming and J lost 7 bases; unmatched junction nucleotides: 5. CDR1 MNHNS and CDR2 SASEGT come from the germline V gene.

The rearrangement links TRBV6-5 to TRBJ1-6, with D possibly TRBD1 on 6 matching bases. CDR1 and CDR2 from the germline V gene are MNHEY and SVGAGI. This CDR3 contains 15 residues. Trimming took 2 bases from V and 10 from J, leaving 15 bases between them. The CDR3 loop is CASSYEGRGGSPLHF. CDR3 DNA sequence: TGTGCCAGCAGTTACGAAGGCAGGGGCGGATCACCCCTCCACTTT.

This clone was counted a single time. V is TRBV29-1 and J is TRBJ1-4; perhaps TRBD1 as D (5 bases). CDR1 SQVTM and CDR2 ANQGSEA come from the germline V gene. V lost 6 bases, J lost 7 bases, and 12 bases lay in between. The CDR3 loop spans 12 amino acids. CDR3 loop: CSVQGMGEKLFF. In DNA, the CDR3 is TGCAGCGTGCAGGGAATGGGTGAAAAACTGTTTTTT.

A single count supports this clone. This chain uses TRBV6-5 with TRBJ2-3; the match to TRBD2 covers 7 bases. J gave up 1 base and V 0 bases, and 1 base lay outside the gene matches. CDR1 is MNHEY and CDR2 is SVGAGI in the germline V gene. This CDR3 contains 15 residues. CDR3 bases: TGTGCCAGCAGTTACTCGGGGGGGGGCACAGATACGCAGTATTTT. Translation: CASSYSGGGTDTQYF.

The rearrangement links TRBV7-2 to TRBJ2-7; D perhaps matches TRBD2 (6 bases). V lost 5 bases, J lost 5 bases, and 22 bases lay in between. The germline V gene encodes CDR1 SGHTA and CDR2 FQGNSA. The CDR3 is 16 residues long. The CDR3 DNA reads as TGTGCCAGCAGCGGAGTTCTCTCCTCGACTAGGAACGAGCAGTACTTC. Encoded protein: CASSGVLSSTRNEQYF. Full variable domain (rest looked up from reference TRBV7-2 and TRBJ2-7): GAGVSQSPSNKVTEKGKDVELRCDPISGHTALYWYRQSLGQGLEFLIYFQGNSAPDKSGLPSDRFSAERTGGSVSTLTIQRTQQEDSAVYLCASSGVLSSTRNEQYFGPGTRLTVT.

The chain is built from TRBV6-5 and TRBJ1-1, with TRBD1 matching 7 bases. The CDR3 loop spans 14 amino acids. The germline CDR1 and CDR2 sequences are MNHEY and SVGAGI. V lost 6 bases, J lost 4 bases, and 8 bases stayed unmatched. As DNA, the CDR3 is TGTGCCAGCAGCCGACAGGGTGAGGTCACTGAAGCTTTCTTT. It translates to CASSRQGEVTEAFF.

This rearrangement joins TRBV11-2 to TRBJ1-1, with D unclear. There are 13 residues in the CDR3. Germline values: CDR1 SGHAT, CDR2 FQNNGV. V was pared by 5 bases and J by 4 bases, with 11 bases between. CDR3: CASSLAAGTEAFF. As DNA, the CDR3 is TGTGCCAGCAGCCTAGCGGCAGGCACTGAAGCTTTCTTT.

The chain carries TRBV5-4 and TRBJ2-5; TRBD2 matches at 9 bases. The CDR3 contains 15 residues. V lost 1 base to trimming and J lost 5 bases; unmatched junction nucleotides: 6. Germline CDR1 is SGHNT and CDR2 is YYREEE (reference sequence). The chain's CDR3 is CASSLPGTSRETQYF. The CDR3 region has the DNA TGTGCCAGCAGCTTGCCCGGGACTAGCAGGGAGACCCAGTACTTC.

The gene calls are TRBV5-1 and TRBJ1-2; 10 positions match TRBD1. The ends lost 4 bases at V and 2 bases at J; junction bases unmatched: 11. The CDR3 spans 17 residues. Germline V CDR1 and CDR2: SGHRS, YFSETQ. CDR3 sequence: CASSVPGQGTRNYGYTF. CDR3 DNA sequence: TGCGCCAGCAGCGTACCGGGACAGGGGACCAGAAACTATGGCTACACCTTC.

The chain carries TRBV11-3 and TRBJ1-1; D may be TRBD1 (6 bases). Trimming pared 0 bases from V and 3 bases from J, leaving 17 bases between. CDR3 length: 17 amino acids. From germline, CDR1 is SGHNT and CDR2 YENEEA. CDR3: CASSLDRLSGVYTEAFF. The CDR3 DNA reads TGTGCCAGCAGCTTAGACCGGTTGTCAGGGGTTTACACTGAAGCTTTCTTT.

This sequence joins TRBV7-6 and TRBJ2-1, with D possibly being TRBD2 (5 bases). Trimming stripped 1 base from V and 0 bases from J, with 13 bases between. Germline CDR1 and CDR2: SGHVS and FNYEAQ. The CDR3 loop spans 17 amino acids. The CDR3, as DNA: TGTGCCAGCAGCTTAGTTGCTAGCCGAACCTCCTACAATGAGCAGTTCTTC. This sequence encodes CASSLVASRTSYNEQFF.

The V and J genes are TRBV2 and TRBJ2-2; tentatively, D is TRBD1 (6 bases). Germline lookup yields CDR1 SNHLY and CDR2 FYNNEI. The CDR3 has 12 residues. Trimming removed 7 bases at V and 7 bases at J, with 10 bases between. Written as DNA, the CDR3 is TGTGCCAGCACACACAGGGACGGGGAGCTGTTTTTT. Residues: CASTHRDGELFF.

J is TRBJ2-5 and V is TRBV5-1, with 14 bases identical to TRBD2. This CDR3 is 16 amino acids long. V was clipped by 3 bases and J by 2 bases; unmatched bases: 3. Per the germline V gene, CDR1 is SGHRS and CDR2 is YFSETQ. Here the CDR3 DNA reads TGCGCCAGCAGCTACGGACTAGCGGGGGGTCAAGAGACCCAGTACTTC. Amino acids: CASSYGLAGGQETQYF.